One and the same sample provided the 2 T cell receptor beta chains below, sequenced in a study of metastatic and nonmetastatic thyroid tumors (dated by TCRdb to about 2020). None of the patients had been given any treatment before thyroid surgery. Receptors were amplified or captured by PCR. Sequenced using an Illumina HiSeq 4000. TCRdb took the public reads, trimmed them with fastp at Q25, ran MiXCR for clone calling and kept in-frame beta chains. The sample has about 40,000 clones on record, about 20% of them singletons. In total, the top ten clones hold roughly 15% of the sample. Sequenced input: tumor tissue. These receptors all stem from a female donor with papillary thyroid cancer or a benign thyroid nodule (not recorded which). Some clones in this sample may be carry-over from other donors' samples.

This clone was counted a few times. V gene TRBV10-3 combines with J gene TRBJ2-3, with D possibly being TRBD2 (6 bases). V gave up 6 bases and J gave up 3 bases, with 16 bases separating them. This CDR3 has 15 amino acids. Germline CDR1 and CDR2: ENHRY and SYGVKD. CDR3 in amino acids: CAISRLEGLTDTQYF. In DNA, the CDR3 is TGTGCCATCAGCCGACTAGAAGGGTTAACAGATACGCAGTATTTT.

This clone was recorded at least ten times. J is TRBJ1-5 and V is TRBV19, with 10 bases aligning to TRBD1. The CDR3 contains 16 residues. The germline CDR1 and CDR2 sequences are LNHDA and SQIVND (reference sequence). J lost 1 base, V lost 3 bases, and 3 bases had no gene match. Here the CDR3 reads CASSIQGQGSNQPQHF. For the CDR3, the DNA is TGTGCCAGTAGTATCCAGGGACAGGGGAGCAATCAGCCCCAGCATTTT.